This is a list of T cell receptor beta chains from one sample in a study of blood T cells in healthy people across ages. TCRdb recomputed calls from the 5' RACE reads with MiXCR, one row per CDR3 protein. The sample records 800,000 or so distinct CDR3 sequences, just under 25% being singletons. This sample also appeared in a second study, on T cells of mothers and their children.

What was sequenced was blood. The receptor set was obtained from a boy between 10 and 17 years old in good health. The CDR3 runs from the conserved cysteine through the conserved F or W. A D gene is named only where the DNA matches it firmly. Rows may omit the clone size; those that give it use once, few, many or a size class.

V gene	clone size	J gene	D gene	CDR3 protein	CDR3 DNA
TRBV5-6	-	TRBJ2-3	TRBD2	CASSWDLAGGGDTQYF	TGTGCCAGCAGCTGGGACCTAGCGGGAGGAGGAGATACGCAGTATTTT
TRBV9	-	TRBJ2-5	TRBD1	CASSVGRGLGETQYF	TGTGCCAGCAGCGTGGGCAGGGGGCTAGGAGAGACCCAGTACTTC
TRBV7-6	few	TRBJ2-3	-	CASSYPRAGSTDTQYF	TGTGCCAGCAGCTACCCGAGGGCGGGTAGCACAGATACGCAGTATTTT
TRBV24-1	-	TRBJ1-2	TRBD1	CATSVGTAGTNYGYTF	TGTGCCACCAGTGTCGGGACAGCTGGTACAAACTATGGCTACACCTTC
TRBV7-2	-	TRBJ1-3	-	CASSLGVGGFGNTIYF	TGTGCCAGCAGCTTAGGGGTGGGGGGCTTTGGAAACACCATATATTTT
TRBV29-1	-	TRBJ1-2	-	CSVEFYREVGYTF	TGCAGCGTTGAATTTTACAGGGAGGTTGGCTACACCTTC
TRBV12-3/TRBV12-4	few	TRBJ2-5	-	CASSPGSGAGALNEQLF	TGTGCCAGCAGTCCAGGTTCGGGGGCGGGAGCCCTCAATGAGCAGCTCTTC
TRBV7-2	few	TRBJ2-3	-	CASSLVIDTQYF	TGTGCCAGCAGCTTAGTGATAGATACGCAGTATTTT
TRBV7-9	-	TRBJ2-1	TRBD1	CASSLIGTGYNEQFF	TGTGCCAGCAGCTTAATAGGGACAGGGTACAATGAGCAGTTCTTC
TRBV20-1	-	TRBJ1-6	-	CSASPGTSGPLHF	TGCAGTGCCAGCCCTGGGACAAGCGGACCCCTCCACTTT
TRBV6-2/TRBV6-3	-	TRBJ2-7	-	CASSRPTIGQNYEQYF	TGTGCCAGCAGCAGACCTACAATAGGGCAGAACTACGAGCAGTACTTC
TRBV11-2	few	TRBJ2-5	-	CASTLPGPQETQYF	TGTGCCAGCACCCTACCCGGGCCCCAAGAGACCCAGTACTTC
TRBV2	-	TRBJ2-3	-	CASSEFTELTDTQYF	TGTGCCAGCAGTGAGTTCACTGAGCTCACAGATACGCAGTATTTT
TRBV20-1	-	TRBJ1-4	-	CSASEGGSATNEKLFF	TGCAGTGCTAGTGAGGGTGGGTCCGCAACTAATGAAAAACTGTTTTTT
TRBV11-2	-	TRBJ2-4	TRBD2	CASRKAGGPMKAKNIQYF	TGTGCCAGCAGGAAAGCGGGGGGGCCAATGAAAGCCAAAAACATTCAGTACTTC
TRBV18	-	TRBJ2-5	-	CASSPGYSSSEETQYF	TGTGCCAGCTCACCAGGGTATTCTAGCTCCGAAGAGACCCAGTACTTC
TRBV9	-	TRBJ2-3	TRBD2	CASTDSGLAGTDTQYF	TGTGCCAGCACCGACAGTGGGCTAGCGGGCACAGATACGCAGTATTTT
TRBV6-5	few	TRBJ2-5	TRBD2	CASSYSSGGRGETQYF	TGTGCCAGCAGTTACTCGAGCGGGGGGCGGGGAGAGACCCAGTACTTC
TRBV20-1	-	TRBJ2-3	TRBD2	CSAAPGTTISTDTQYF	TGCAGTGCCGCCCCCGGGACTACCATTAGCACAGATACGCAGTATTTT
TRBV7-2	-	TRBJ2-5	TRBD2	CASSLDSGSSETQYF	TGTGCCAGCAGCTTAGATAGCGGGAGTTCAGAGACCCAGTACTTC
TRBV29-1	few	TRBJ2-1	-	CSVEETGNEQFF	TGCAGCGTTGAAGAGACCGGCAATGAGCAGTTCTTC
TRBV20-1	-	TRBJ2-7	-	CSARFAFYEQYF	TGCAGTGCTAGATTCGCTTTCTACGAGCAGTACTTC